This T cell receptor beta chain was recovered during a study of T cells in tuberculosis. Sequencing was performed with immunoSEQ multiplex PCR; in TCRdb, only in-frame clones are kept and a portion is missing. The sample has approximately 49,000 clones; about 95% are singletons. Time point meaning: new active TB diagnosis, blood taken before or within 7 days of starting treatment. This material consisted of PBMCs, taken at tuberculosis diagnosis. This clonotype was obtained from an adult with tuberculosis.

CDR3: CASSYDRAHQSNQPQHF. CDR3 nucleotide sequence: TGTGCCAGCAGTTACGACAGGGCCCACCAAAGCAATCAGCCCCAGCATTTT. The gene calls are TRBV28 and TRBJ1-5; TRBD1 agrees at 7 bases. V shed 4 bases, J shed 1 base, and the junction held 10 bases outside the gene matches. Germline CDR1 and CDR2: MDHEN and SYDVKM. This CDR3 has 17 amino acids.